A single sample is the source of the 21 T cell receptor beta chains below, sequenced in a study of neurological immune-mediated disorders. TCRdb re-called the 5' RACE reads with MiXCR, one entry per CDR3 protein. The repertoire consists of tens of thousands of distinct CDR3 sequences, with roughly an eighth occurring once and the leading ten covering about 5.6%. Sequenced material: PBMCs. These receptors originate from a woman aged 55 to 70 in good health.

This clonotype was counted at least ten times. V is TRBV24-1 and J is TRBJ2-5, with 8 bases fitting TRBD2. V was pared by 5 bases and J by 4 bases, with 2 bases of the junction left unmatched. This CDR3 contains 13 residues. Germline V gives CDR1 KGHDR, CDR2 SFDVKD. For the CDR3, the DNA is TGTGCCACCAGTGCGGGGGGGTTAGAGACCCAGTACTTC. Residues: CATSAGGLETQYF.

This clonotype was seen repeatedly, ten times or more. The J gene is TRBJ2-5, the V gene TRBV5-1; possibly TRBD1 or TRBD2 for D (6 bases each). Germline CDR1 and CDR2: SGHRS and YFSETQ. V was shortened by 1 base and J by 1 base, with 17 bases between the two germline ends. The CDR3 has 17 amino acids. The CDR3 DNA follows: TGCGCCAGCAGCTTGATCTCACCGGGGGCTAGCCAAGAGACCCAGTACTTC. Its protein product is CASSLISPGASQETQYF.

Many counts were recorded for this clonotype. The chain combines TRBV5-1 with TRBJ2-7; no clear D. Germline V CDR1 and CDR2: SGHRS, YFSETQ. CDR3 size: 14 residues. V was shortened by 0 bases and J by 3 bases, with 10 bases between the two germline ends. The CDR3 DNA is TGCGCCAGCAGCTTGGTGGACCAAGACTACGAGCAGTACTTC. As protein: CASSLVDQDYEQYF.

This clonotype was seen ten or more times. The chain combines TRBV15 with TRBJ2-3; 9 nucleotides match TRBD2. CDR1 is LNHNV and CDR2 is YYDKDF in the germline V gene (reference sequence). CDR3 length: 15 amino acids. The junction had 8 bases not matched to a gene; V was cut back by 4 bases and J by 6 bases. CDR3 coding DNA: TGTGCCACCAGCAAGGCGGGGGGGGAGCAGGATACGCAGTATTTT. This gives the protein CATSKAGGEQDTQYF.

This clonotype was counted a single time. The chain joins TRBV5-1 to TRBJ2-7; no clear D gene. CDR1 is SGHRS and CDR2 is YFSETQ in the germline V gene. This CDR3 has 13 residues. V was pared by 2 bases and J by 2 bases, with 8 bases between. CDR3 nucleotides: TGCGCCAGCAGCTTTGGCCTAACCTACGAGCAGTACTTC. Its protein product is CASSFGLTYEQYF.

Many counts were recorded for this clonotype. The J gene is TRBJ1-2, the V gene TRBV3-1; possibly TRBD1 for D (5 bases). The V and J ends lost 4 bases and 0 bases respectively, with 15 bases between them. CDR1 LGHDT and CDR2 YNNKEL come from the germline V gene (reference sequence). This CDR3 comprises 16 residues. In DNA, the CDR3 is TGTGCCAGCAGCCGCGGACGGGGGAGAGCTAACTATGGCTACACCTTC. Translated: CASSRGRGRANYGYTF.

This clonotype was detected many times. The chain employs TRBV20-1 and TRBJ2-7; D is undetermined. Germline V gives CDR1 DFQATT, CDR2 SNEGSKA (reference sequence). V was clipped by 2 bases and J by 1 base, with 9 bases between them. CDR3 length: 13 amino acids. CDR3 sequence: CSARSFLSYEQYF. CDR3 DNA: TGCAGTGCTAGATCGTTCTTGTCCTACGAGCAGTACTTC.

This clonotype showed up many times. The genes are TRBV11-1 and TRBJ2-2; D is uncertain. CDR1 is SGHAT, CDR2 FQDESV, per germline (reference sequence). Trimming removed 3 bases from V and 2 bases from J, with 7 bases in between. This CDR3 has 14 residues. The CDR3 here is CASSFAVNTGELFF. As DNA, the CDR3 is TGTGCCAGCAGCTTTGCGGTAAACACCGGGGAGCTGTTTTTT.

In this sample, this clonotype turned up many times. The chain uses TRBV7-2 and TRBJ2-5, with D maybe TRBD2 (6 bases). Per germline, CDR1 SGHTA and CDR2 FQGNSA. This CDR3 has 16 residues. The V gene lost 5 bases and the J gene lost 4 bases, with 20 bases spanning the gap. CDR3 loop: CASSPQARLGGETQYF. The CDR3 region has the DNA TGTGCCAGCAGCCCGCAAGCGAGGTTGGGGGGAGAGACCCAGTACTTC. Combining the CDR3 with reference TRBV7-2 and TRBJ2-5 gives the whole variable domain GAGVSQSPSNKVTEKGKDVELRCDPISGHTALYWYRQSLGQGLEFLIYFQGNSAPDKSGLPSDRFSAERTGGSVSTLTIQRTQQEDSAVYLCASSPQARLGGETQYFGPGTRLLVL.

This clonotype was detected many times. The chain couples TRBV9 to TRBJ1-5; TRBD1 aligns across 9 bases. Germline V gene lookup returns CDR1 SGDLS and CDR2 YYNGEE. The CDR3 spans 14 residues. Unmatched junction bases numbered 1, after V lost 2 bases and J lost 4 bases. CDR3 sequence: CASSVGTGNQPQHF. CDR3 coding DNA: TGTGCCAGCAGCGTCGGGACAGGGAATCAGCCCCAGCATTTT.

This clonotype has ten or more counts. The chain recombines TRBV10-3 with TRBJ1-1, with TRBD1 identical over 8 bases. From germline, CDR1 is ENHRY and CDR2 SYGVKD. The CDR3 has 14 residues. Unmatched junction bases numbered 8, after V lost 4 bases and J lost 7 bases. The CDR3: CAISGVRGPHEAFF. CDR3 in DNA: TGTGCCATCAGTGGCGTCAGGGGGCCTCATGAAGCTTTCTTT.

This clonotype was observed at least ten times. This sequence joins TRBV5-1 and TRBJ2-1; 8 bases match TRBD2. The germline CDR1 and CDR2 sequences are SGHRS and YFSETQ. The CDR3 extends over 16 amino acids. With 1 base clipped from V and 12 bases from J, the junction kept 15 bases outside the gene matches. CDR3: CASSLTERFSGDGQFF. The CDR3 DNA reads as TGCGCCAGCAGCTTGACTGAAAGGTTTAGCGGGGATGGGCAGTTCTTC.

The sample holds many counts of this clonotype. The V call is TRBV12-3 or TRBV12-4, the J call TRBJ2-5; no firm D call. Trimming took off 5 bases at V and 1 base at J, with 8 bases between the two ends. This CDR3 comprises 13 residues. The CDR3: CASSLLSQETQYF. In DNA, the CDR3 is TGTGCCAGCAGTCTACTTTCCCAAGAGACCCAGTACTTC.

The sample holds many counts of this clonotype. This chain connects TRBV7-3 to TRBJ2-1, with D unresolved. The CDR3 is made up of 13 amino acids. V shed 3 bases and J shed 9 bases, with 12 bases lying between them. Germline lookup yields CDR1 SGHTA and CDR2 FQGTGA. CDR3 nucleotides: TGTGCCAGCAGCTTGGGGAAGGAAGGTGAGCAGTTCTTC. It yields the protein CASSLGKEGEQFF.

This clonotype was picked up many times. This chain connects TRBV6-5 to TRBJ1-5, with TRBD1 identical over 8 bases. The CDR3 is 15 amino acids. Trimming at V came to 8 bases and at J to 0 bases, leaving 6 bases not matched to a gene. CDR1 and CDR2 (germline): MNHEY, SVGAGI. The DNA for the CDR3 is TGTGCCAGCCGGGTCAGGGGGCTTAGCAATCAGCCCCAGCATTTT. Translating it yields CASRVRGLSNQPQHF.

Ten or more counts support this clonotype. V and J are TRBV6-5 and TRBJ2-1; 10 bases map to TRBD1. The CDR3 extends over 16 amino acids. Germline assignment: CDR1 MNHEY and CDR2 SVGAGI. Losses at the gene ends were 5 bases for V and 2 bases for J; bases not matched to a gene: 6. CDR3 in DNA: TGTGCCAGCAGTAAGACCGGGACAGGGGCCTACAATGAGCAGTTCTTC. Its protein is CASSKTGTGAYNEQFF.

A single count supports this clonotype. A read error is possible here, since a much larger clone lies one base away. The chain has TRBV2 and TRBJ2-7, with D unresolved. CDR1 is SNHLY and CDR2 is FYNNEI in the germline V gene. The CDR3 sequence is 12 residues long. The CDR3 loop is CSSSDTSYEQYF. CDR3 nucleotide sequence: TGTTCCAGCAGTGATACGTCCTACGAGCAGTACTTC.

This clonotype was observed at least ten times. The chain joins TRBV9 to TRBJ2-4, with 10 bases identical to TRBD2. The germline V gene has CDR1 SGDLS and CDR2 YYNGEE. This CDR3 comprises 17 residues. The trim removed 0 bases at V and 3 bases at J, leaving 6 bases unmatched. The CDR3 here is CASSVDGLAGGKNIQYF. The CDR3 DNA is TGTGCCAGCAGCGTAGATGGATTAGCGGGGGGCAAAAACATTCAGTACTTC.

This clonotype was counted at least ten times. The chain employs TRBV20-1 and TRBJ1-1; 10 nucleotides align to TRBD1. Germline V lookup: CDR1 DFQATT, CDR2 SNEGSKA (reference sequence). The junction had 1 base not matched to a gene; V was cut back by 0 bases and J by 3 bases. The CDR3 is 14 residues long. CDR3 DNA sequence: TGCAGTGCTAGAGACGGACAGGGGGACACTGAAGCTTTCTTT. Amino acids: CSARDGQGDTEAFF.

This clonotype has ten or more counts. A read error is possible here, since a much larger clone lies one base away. CDR3 in DNA: TGCACCAGCAGTCATGGGAACACTGAAGCTTTCTTT. It yields the protein CTSSHGNTEAFF. The chain couples TRBV5-1 to TRBJ1-1; D is unresolved. The germline V gene has CDR1 SGHRS and CDR2 YFSETQ. The CDR3 sequence is 12 residues long.

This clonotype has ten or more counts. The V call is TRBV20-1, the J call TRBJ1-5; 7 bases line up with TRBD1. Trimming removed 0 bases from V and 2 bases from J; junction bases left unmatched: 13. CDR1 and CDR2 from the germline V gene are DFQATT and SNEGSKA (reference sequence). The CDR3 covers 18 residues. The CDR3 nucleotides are TGCAGTGCTAGAGACCCATTACCCACAGGGGATGGCAATCAGCCCCAGCATTTT. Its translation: CSARDPLPTGDGNQPQHF.